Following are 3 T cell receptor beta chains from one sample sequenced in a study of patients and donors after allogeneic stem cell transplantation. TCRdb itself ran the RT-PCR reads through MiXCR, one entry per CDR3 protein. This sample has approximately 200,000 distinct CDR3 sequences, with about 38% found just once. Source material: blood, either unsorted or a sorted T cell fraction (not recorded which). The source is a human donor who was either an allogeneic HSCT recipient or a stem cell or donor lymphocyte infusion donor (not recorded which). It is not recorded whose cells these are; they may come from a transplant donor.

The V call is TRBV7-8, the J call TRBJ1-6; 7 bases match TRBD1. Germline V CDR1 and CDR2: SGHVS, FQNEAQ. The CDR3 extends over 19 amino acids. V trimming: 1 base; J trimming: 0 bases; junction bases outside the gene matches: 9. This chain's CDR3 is CASSLVGGQTSSYNSPLHF. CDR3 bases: TGTGCCAGCAGCTTAGTAGGGGGACAGACGAGCTCCTATAATTCACCCCTCCACTTT.

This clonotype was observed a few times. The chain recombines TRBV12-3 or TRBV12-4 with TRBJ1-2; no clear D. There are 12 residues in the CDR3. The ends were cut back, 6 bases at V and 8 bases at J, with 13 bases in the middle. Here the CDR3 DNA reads TGTGCCAGCAGCTCGGGCCGATGGGGCTACACCTTC. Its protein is CASSSGRWGYTF.

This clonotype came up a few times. CDR3 bases: TGCGCCAGCAGCTTGGGACCTCCGCGGCAGCTCTATGGCTACACCTTC. This encodes CASSLGPPRQLYGYTF. The chain is built from TRBV5-1 and TRBJ1-2, with D unresolved. Trimming took 0 bases from V and 4 from J, leaving 16 bases between them. The CDR3 is 16 amino acids. Germline CDR1 is SGHRS and CDR2 is YFSETQ.